The 19 T cell receptor beta chains in this list originate from one sample, sequenced in a study of blood T cell repertoires in COVID-19. Using immunoSEQ multiplex PCR, the repertoire was profiled, and TCRdb retains in-frame clones only, with some absent. The sample contains 190,000 or so clones, roughly 90% of which appear only once. The sequenced sample consisted of PBMCs or T cells enriched from blood (not recorded which). The receptors were sampled from a man younger than 30 with acute COVID-19.

The chain has TRBV28 and TRBJ1-2; tentatively, D is TRBD1 (5 bases). CDR3 length: 11 residues. V was shortened by 7 bases and J by 8 bases, with 11 bases between the two germline ends. Per the germline V gene, CDR1 is MDHEN and CDR2 is SYDVKM. The CDR3 DNA is TGTGCCAGCAAACAGGTCGGAGGCTACACCTTC. Its translation: CASKQVGGYTF.

On this clone itself: The same CDR3 also results from other DNA sequences found in this sample. This chain joins TRBV19 and TRBJ1-1; D gene ambiguous. The CDR3 consists of 13 residues. The germline V gene encodes CDR1 LNHDA and CDR2 SQIVND (reference sequence). V lost 5 bases, J lost 1 base, and 8 bases lay in between. DNA of the CDR3: TGTGCCAGTAGTCTGACGGGGAACACTGAAGCTTTCTTT. The encoded protein is CASSLTGNTEAFF.

The genes are TRBV19 and TRBJ2-7; D may be TRBD2 (5 bases). The germline V gene has CDR1 LNHDA and CDR2 SQIVND (reference sequence). V shed 6 bases and J shed 2 bases, with 17 bases lying between them. The CDR3 sequence is 15 residues long. The CDR3 spells CASSPSGGRAYEQYF. CDR3 nucleotide sequence: TGTGCCAGTAGCCCATCCGGAGGCCGCGCCTACGAGCAGTACTTC.

The chain carries TRBV10-3 and TRBJ2-7; 7 bases are shared with TRBD2. Germline lookup yields CDR1 ENHRY and CDR2 SYGVKD. The CDR3 totals 14 residues. Unmatched junction bases numbered 10, after V lost 5 bases and J lost 6 bases. The CDR3 region has the DNA TGTGCCATCAGTCCATCGGGGGGAGTAAGCGAGCAGTACTTC. Translating it yields CAISPSGGVSEQYF.

This chain connects TRBV5-1 to TRBJ2-7; 8 bases agree with TRBD1. Germline-derived CDR1 and CDR2 are SGHRS and YFSETQ. J was trimmed by 6 bases and V by 4 bases; bases with no gene match: 3. The CDR3 contains 12 residues. CDR3 amino acids: CASSPTGVEQYF. The CDR3 DNA reads as TGCGCCAGCAGCCCGACAGGGGTCGAGCAGTACTTC. The full variable domain, in which reference TRBV5-1 and TRBJ2-7 provide the parts outside the CDR3, is KAGVTQTPRYLIKTRGQQVTLSCSPISGHRSVSWYQQTPGQGLQFLFEYFSETQRNKGNFPGRFSGRQFSNSRSEMNVSTLELGDSALYLCASSPTGVEQYFGPGTRLTVT.

This clone was detected only a few times. The chain recombines TRBV11-2 with TRBJ1-2, with 7 bases aligning to TRBD1. CDR1 is SGHAT, CDR2 FQNNGV, per germline. This CDR3 is built from 16 residues. Losses at the gene ends were 5 bases for V and 2 bases for J; bases not matched to a gene: 11. The CDR3 here is CASSARQGLLNYGYTF. As DNA, the CDR3 is TGTGCCAGCAGCGCCCGACAGGGTCTATTGAACTATGGCTACACCTTC.

The J gene is TRBJ1-1, the V gene TRBV9; D gene uncertain. The CDR3 contains 13 residues. Per germline, CDR1 SGDLS and CDR2 YYNGEE. The ends were cut back, 4 bases at V and 3 bases at J, with 10 bases in the middle. CDR3 nucleotide sequence: TGTGCCAGCAGCCGATCTTCGGACACTGAAGCTTTCTTT. Translating gives CASSRSSDTEAFF.

V and J are TRBV10-1 and TRBJ2-1; TRBD2 matches at 10 bases. The CDR3 consists of 15 residues. Germline CDR1 and CDR2: WNHNN and SYGVQD (reference sequence). J gave up 9 bases and V 11 bases, and 16 bases lay outside the gene matches. DNA of the CDR3: TGCGCCGTATCTAGCGGGAGTCGCTTCTTAGGTGAGCAGTTCTTC. This sequence encodes CAVSSGSRFLGEQFF.

This clone was observed once. DNA for the CDR3: TGTGCCAGCAGCTTAGTGGGGGCGCCGAACACTGAAGCTTTCTTT. Amino acids: CASSLVGAPNTEAFF. The rearrangement uses TRBV7-2 and TRBJ1-1, with D perhaps TRBD1 (6 bases). CDR1 and CDR2 (germline): SGHTA, FQGNSA. The CDR3 totals 15 residues. The V gene lost 1 base and the J gene lost 1 base, with 10 bases spanning the gap. Together with reference TRBV7-2 and TRBJ1-1, the CDR3 gives the full variable domain: GAGVSQSPSNKVTEKGKDVELRCDPISGHTALYWYRQSLGQGLEFLIYFQGNSAPDKSGLPSDRFSAERTGGSVSTLTIQRTQQEDSAVYLCASSLVGAPNTEAFFGQGTRLTVV.

The rearrangement uses TRBV29-1 and TRBJ2-1; the D is unclear. CDR1 SQVTM and CDR2 ANQGSEA come from the germline V gene. The CDR3 covers 10 residues. Trimming took off 7 bases at V and 5 bases at J, with 6 bases between the two ends. CDR3: CSGIDNEQFF. The CDR3, as DNA: TGCAGCGGCATAGACAATGAGCAGTTCTTC.

V gene TRBV10-3 combines with J gene TRBJ2-3; TRBD2 might be the D (6 bases). Deletions cut 0 bases from V and 5 bases from J, with 24 bases between. Germline V CDR1 and CDR2: ENHRY, SYGVKD. The CDR3 spans 19 residues. For the CDR3, the DNA is TGTGCCATCAGTGAGTCGACTCGGGTAGCGGAGGGAGTGGGAGATACGCAGTATTTT. As protein: CAISESTRVAEGVGDTQYF.

The chain combines TRBV18 with TRBJ1-1; maybe TRBD1 (6 bases). Germline assignment: CDR1 KGHSH and CDR2 LQKENI. V shed 4 bases and J shed 1 base, with 16 bases lying between them. The CDR3 runs 16 residues. The CDR3 spells CASSRLQGEGNTEAFF. In DNA form, the CDR3 reads TGTGCCAGCTCACGATTACAGGGAGAAGGGAACACTGAAGCTTTCTTT.

The V and J genes are TRBV7-9 and TRBJ2-3; 10 bases fit TRBD2. In germline, CDR1 is SEHNR, CDR2 FQNEAQ (reference sequence). V dropped 5 bases and J dropped 1; count of bases not matched to a gene: 6. This CDR3 comprises 16 residues. In nucleotides, the CDR3 is TGTGCCAGCAGCCGATCCGGGACTAGCGGCACAGATACGCAGTATTTT. It translates to CASSRSGTSGTDTQYF.

The rearrangement links TRBV10-3 to TRBJ2-7; possibly TRBD1 for D (6 bases). This CDR3 region has 13 residues. CDR1 ENHRY and CDR2 SYGVKD come from the germline V gene. Trimming shortened V by 11 bases and J by 3 bases, and 17 bases separated the two germline ends. CDR3 DNA: TGTGCCGTTTCCAGACAGGACTTCTACGAGCAGTACTTC. Protein product: CAVSRQDFYEQYF.

The chain has TRBV27 and TRBJ1-5; D remains ambiguous. Germline CDR1 and CDR2: MNHEY and SMNVEV (reference sequence). This CDR3 is 16 amino acids long. Trimming cost V 2 bases and J 3 bases, with 14 bases left between them. CDR3: CASSLPTWAYNQPQHF. The DNA of the CDR3 is TGTGCCAGCAGTTTACCCACTTGGGCCTACAATCAGCCCCAGCATTTT.

This chain's CDR3 is CASSISGSLSEQYF. The CDR3 region has the DNA TGTGCCAGTAGTATTAGCGGGAGCTTGTCCGAGCAGTACTTC. V gene TRBV19 combines with J gene TRBJ2-7, with 9 bases identical to TRBD2. The CDR3 consists of 14 residues. The germline gives CDR1 LNHDA, CDR2 SQIVND (reference sequence). With V trimmed by 3 bases and J by 6 bases, 6 bases remained unmatched.

This rearrangement joins TRBV5-5 to TRBJ2-3; 9 nucleotides line up with TRBD2. The germline V gene has CDR1 SGHKS and CDR2 YYEKEE (reference sequence). The CDR3 has 17 residues. The V gene end was trimmed by 4 bases and the J gene end by 3 bases; junction bases not matched to a gene: 12. The CDR3 DNA is TGTGCCAGCAGCCCTTGGGATAGCGGGAGTAGGACAGATACGCAGTATTTT. It specifies CASSPWDSGSRTDTQYF.

This clone was found once. CDR3 DNA: TGTGCCAGCAGCGTAGGACAGGGCCTCTCCTACGAGCAGTACTTC. Protein sequence: CASSVGQGLSYEQYF. The chain carries TRBV9 and TRBJ2-7; 7 bases align to TRBD1. This CDR3 region has 15 residues. V lost 0 bases to trimming and J lost 0 bases; unmatched junction nucleotides: 3. From germline, CDR1 is SGDLS and CDR2 YYNGEE.

The chain is built from TRBV28 and TRBJ1-5; 7 nucleotides agree with TRBD1. Losses at the gene ends were 6 bases for V and 1 base for J; bases not matched to a gene: 6. This CDR3 is 15 amino acids long. The V gene's germline CDR1 is MDHEN and CDR2 SYDVKM. The CDR3 DNA reads TGTGCCAGCAGCGCAGGGACAGAGAGCAATCAGCCCCAGCATTTT. The encoded protein is CASSAGTESNQPQHF.